This T cell receptor (beta chain) was identified during a study of OX40 agonist ivuxolimab in advanced cancers. Trimming cost V 4 bases and J 8 bases, with 17 bases left between them. The CDR3 covers 14 residues. Germline V gene lookup returns CDR1 MGHRA and CDR2 YSYEKL. Clones were read by immunoSEQ multiplex PCR, and TCRdb kept only the in-frame ones, dropping some. The profile shows approximately 90,000 clones, about 88% of them singletons. This clonotype was sampled from an adult with an advanced solid tumor such as melanoma, head and neck, liver or kidney cancer. The chain recombines TRBV4-1 with TRBJ1-2, with TRBD1 as a possible D gene (6 bases). Source: CD4+ or CD8+ T cells sorted from blood, taken in a trial of the OX40 agonist ivuxolimab. The CDR3: CASSRTPGVSGYTF. The CDR3 DNA follows: TGCGCCAGCAGCCGGACCCCAGGGGTGAGCGGCTACACCTTC.